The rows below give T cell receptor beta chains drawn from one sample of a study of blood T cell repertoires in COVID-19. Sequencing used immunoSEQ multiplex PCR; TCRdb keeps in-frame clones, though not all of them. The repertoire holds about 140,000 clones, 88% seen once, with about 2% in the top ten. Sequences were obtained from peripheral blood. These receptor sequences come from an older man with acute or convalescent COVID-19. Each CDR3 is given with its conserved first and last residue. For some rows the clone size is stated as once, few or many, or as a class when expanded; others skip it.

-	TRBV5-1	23	CASSLRKYPWRERPDFIHNEQFF
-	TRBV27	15	CASSLNGGRAYEQYF
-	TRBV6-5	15	CASSYIRGRASEQFF
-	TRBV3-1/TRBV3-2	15	CASSQDTGGNQPQHF
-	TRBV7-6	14	CASSGGVGLMVQYF
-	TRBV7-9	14	CASSLTGSSYEQYF
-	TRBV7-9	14	CASSAGLAGNEQYF
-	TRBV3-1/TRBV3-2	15	CASSHRTSGSYEQYF
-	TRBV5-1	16	CASSLQGPGNTGELFF
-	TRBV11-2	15	CASSTLAGYNSPLHF
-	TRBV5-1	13	CASSGTRSNEQFF
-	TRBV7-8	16	CASSLVSRARNSPLHF
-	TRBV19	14	CASSLRLAADTQYF
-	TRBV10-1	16	CASSDQTGVGPETQYF
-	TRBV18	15	CASSRRQATNEKLFF
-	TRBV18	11	CASSPSEKLFF
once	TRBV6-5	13	CASSIGQGYEQYF
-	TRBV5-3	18	CARSSTGTGDPTNEKLFF
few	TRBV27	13	CASSLYRDQPQHF
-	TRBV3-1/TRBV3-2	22	CASSQASGLAGVLHRGKNIQYF
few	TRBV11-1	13	CASSQGQAYEQYF
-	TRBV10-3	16	CAISSGTSELTDTQYF
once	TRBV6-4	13	CASRAGNHSPLHF
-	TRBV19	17	CASSGGGILGSNQPQHF
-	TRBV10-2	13	CASTPRPENEQFF
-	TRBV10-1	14	CASSSGQGFDGYTF
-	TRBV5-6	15	CASSPPGFSGNTIYF
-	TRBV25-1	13	CASMVGGDQPQHF
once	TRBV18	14	CASSPRQGGTEAFF
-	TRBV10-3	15	CAISESTGGTGELFF
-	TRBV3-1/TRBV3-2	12	CASSRPGLALFF
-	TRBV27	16	CASSSRRDSSYNEQFF
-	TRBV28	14	CASSPREERYGYTF
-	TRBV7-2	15	CASSLVAGGPNEQYF
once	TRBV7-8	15	CASSPIGRGAETQYF
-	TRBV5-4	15	CASSLGGFPNTEAFF
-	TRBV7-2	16	CASSLVFLSGANVLTF
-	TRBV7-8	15	CASSPRGGTNYGYTF
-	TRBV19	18	CASSQGAPSGINTGELFF
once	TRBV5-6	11	CASRYDLGYTF
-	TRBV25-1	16	CASSGEGNRPFYGYTF
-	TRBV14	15	CASSQDWGEGYEQYF
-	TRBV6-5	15	CASTGWRGGNQPQHF
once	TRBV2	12	CASTLGGDTQYF
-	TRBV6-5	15	CASRPRQGGTGELFF
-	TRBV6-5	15	CASSYSWGEDSPLHF
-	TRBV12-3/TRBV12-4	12	CASSLGPYGYTF
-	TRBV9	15	CASSVAGGVGEKLFF
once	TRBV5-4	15	CASSFGGRGTGELFF
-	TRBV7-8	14	CASSLGTSGNEQFF
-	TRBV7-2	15	CASRLAGGPYNEQFF
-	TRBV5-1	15	CASSLRGGQEETQYF
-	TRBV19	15	CASSIPSGSGHGYTF
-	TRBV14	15	CASSQERAVGSPLHF
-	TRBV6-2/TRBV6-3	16	CASSYSAGSGNQPQHF
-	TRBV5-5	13	CASRQNDDSRPYF
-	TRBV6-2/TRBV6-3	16	CASSYATGQGSYEQYF
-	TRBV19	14	CASSEWDSLGKLFF
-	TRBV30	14	CAWTRASGGNTIYF